This T cell receptor (beta chain) was found in a study of T-cell memory formation after mild COVID-19. MiXCR, run by TCRdb on the 5' RACE reads, gives a single entry per CDR3 protein. The sample has about 350,000 distinct CDR3 sequences; 13% to 15% are singletons. The CDR3 has 15 residues. J gave up 9 bases and V 6 bases, and 16 bases lay outside the gene matches. Germline V gene data show CDR1 as DFQATT and CDR2 as SNEGSKA (reference sequence). The source is a man younger than 30 who had mild COVID-19 (a few samples of this study predate the infection). Cell type and time point are not known. V gene TRBV20-1 combines with J gene TRBJ2-1; 8 nucleotides align to TRBD1. The sample was PBMCs or a T cell subset sorted from them (not recorded which). This CDR3 is CSASFPPGGYGEQFF. The CDR3 nucleotides are TGCAGTGCCAGCTTCCCGCCAGGGGGCTATGGTGAGCAGTTCTTC.